The T cell receptor beta chain described here comes from a study of cytomegalovirus exposure and HLA in healthy donors. Vbeta (60) and Jbeta (13) primers were used in the PCR. The table came from immunoSEQ multiplex PCR; TCRdb's copy has only in-frame clones and leaves some out. This table holds roughly 200,000 clones, approximately 9.5% found once. This CDR3 is 14 amino acids long. Deletions cut 10 bases from V and 0 bases from J, with 16 bases between. Germline V gene data show CDR1 as SEHNR and CDR2 as FQNEAQ (reference sequence). The sequenced material came from PBMCs. This receptor was obtained from a woman in her 30s in good health and CMV-seropositive. The rearrangement uses TRBV7-9 and TRBJ2-7; the D gene is possibly TRBD2 (6 bases). CDR3 loop: CAIGGVADSYEQYF. The CDR3 DNA follows: TGTGCCATCGGTGGGGTAGCGGACTCCTACGAGCAGTACTTC.